One and the same sample provided the 28 T cell receptor beta chains below, sequenced in a study of CD8 T cells in ankylosing spondylitis. MiXCR was run by TCRdb on the 5' RACE reads, yielding one entry per CDR3 protein. This table holds around 160,000 distinct CDR3 sequences, approximately 10% found once. The sequenced sample was blood, either unsorted or a sorted T cell fraction (not recorded which). The receptors shown here come from a male donor with ankylosing spondylitis or in good health (not recorded which).

This chain connects TRBV5-1 to TRBJ2-7, with 7 bases that match TRBD1. The CDR3 length is 14 residues. Germline CDR1 reads SGHRS; CDR2 reads YFSETQ. The V segment lost 3 bases and the J segment 6 bases; nucleotides outside the gene matches: 9. CDR3 nucleotides: TGCGCCAGCAGCTCCCTTGACAGGGCCTCCGAGCAGTACTTC. This codes for CASSSLDRASEQYF.

This clonotype showed up many times. This sequence joins TRBV5-1 and TRBJ1-1; 9 positions agree with TRBD1. The germline V gene encodes CDR1 SGHRS and CDR2 YFSETQ. CDR3 length: 17 amino acids. V shed 0 bases and J 0 bases; nucleotides not matched to a gene: 6. CDR3 in DNA: TGCGCCAGCAGCTTGGAAGTCGGGACAGGGATGAACACTGAAGCTTTCTTT. It codes for CASSLEVGTGMNTEAFF.

This clonotype was detected many times. The gene calls are TRBV29-1 and TRBJ1-2; no clear D. CDR1 and CDR2 (germline): SQVTM, ANQGSEA. V lost 1 base, J lost 5 bases, and 8 bases lay in between. The CDR3 covers 12 residues. CDR3 nucleotide sequence: TGCAGCGTTGAAGGCGTGGGGTATGGCTACACCTTC. Translating it yields CSVEGVGYGYTF.

The sample holds a few counts of this clonotype. V and J are TRBV5-1 and TRBJ1-4; 10 bases line up with TRBD1. CDR1 is SGHRS and CDR2 is YFSETQ in the germline V gene. Trimming at V came to 4 bases and at J to 8 bases, leaving 5 bases not matched to a gene. The length of the CDR3 is 14 residues. The CDR3 DNA reads as TGCGCCAGCAGCGGGGGACAGGGGTACGAAAAACTGTTTTTT. This codes for CASSGGQGYEKLFF.

Concerning this clonotype: A much bigger clone sits one base away, suggesting this may be a read error. V and J are TRBV18 and TRBJ2-1, with D possibly being TRBD2 (6 bases). In germline, CDR1 is KGHSH, CDR2 LQKENI. V lost 0 bases, J lost 6 bases, and 12 bases lay in between. CDR3 size: 15 residues. The CDR3 region has the DNA TGTGCCAGCTCACCACCGGGGGGATTCTGCAATGAGCAGTTCTTC. Translation: CASSPPGGFCNEQFF.

This clonotype showed up many times. The rearrangement uses TRBV5-6 and TRBJ2-5; D ambiguous. Deletions cut 3 bases from V and 1 base from J, with 7 bases between. CDR1 SGHDT and CDR2 YYEEEE come from the germline V gene. The CDR3 length is 13 residues. This CDR3 reads CASSSTTQETQYF. The CDR3 coding sequence is TGTGCCAGCAGCTCGACGACCCAAGAGACCCAGTACTTC.

This clonotype has a count of ten or more. The CDR3 DNA reads TGTGCCAGCTCACCGGGCTACCAGGGAGCGGAGCTGTTTTTT. This encodes CASSPGYQGAELFF. The chain joins TRBV18 to TRBJ2-2; D tentatively reads TRBD1 or TRBD2 (5 bases each). Trimming cost V 3 bases and J 10 bases, with 15 bases left between them. Germline V CDR1 and CDR2: KGHSH, LQKENI. The CDR3 has 14 residues.

This clonotype was observed at least ten times. The chain uses TRBV21-1 and TRBJ2-7; the table's D call of TRBD1 was not tested on the DNA. TRBV21-1 is reported as a pseudogene. The CDR3 covers 13 residues. CDR3 sequence (DNA): TGTGCCAGCGATAGGGGCACCTCCTACGAGCAGTACTTC. Encoded protein: CASDRGTSYEQYF.

There are many counts of this clonotype. The genes are TRBV29-1 and TRBJ2-3, with TRBD2 matching over 7 bases. The V gene's germline CDR1 is SQVTM and CDR2 ANQGSEA. V shed 0 bases, J shed 3 bases, and the junction held 6 bases outside the gene matches. The CDR3 length is 15 residues. CDR3 residues: CSVEDPERGTDTQYF. The CDR3 DNA is TGCAGCGTTGAAGATCCCGAGCGGGGAACAGATACGCAGTATTTT.

This clonotype has a count of ten or more. The chain joins TRBV20-1 to TRBJ2-3; the match to TRBD2 covers 13 bases. Germline V gene data show CDR1 as DFQATT and CDR2 as SNEGSKA (reference sequence). This CDR3 spans 14 amino acids. V gave up 3 bases and J gave up 4 bases; unmatched junction bases: 1. The CDR3 DNA reads as TGCAGTGCTAGGACTAGCGGGGGGTCAGATACGCAGTATTTT. It encodes CSARTSGGSDTQYF.

This clonotype was recorded many times. This rearrangement joins TRBV7-8 to TRBJ2-7, with no clear D. This CDR3 has 14 amino acids. Germline-derived CDR1 and CDR2 are SGHVS and FQNEAQ. The V end lost 1 base, the J end lost 2 bases, and 9 bases lay between the germline ends. Here the CDR3 DNA reads TGTGCCAGCAGCTTAGGGGGTTCCCCCTACGAGCAGTACTTC. Protein: CASSLGGSPYEQYF.

This clonotype turned up a few times. The genes are TRBV5-1 and TRBJ2-2, with 7 bases fitting TRBD1. The CDR3 consists of 14 residues. Germline V gene data show CDR1 as SGHRS and CDR2 as YFSETQ. Unmatched junction bases numbered 3, after V lost 3 bases and J lost 4 bases. CDR3 in DNA: TGCGCCAGCAGCTGGGGACAGTCCACCGGGGAGCTGTTTTTT. Its translation: CASSWGQSTGELFF. The variable domain in full, completed from reference TRBV5-1 and TRBJ2-2, reads KAGVTQTPRYLIKTRGQQVTLSCSPISGHRSVSWYQQTPGQGLQFLFEYFSETQRNKGNFPGRFSGRQFSNSRSEMNVSTLELGDSALYLCASSWGQSTGELFFGEGSRLTVL.

This clonotype was seen only a few times. The chain combines TRBV7-2 with TRBJ2-7; 8 bases map to TRBD2. The CDR3 covers 14 residues. In germline, CDR1 is SGHTA, CDR2 FQGNSA. After removal of 5 bases from V and 6 bases from J, the junction contained 9 bases not matched to a gene. Written as DNA, the CDR3 is TGTGCCAGCAGCGCGTCCCTGGCGGGAGGCGAGCAGTACTTC. This sequence encodes CASSASLAGGEQYF.

The chain is built from TRBV24-1 and TRBJ2-3; D might be TRBD1 or TRBD2, each matching 6 bases. The germline gives CDR1 KGHDR, CDR2 SFDVKD. CDR3 length: 17 amino acids. Trimming shortened V by 0 bases and J by 2 bases, and 14 bases separated the two germline ends. CDR3: CATSDLKGGLNTDTQYF. The DNA of the CDR3 is TGTGCCACCAGTGATTTGAAGGGGGGCCTGAACACAGATACGCAGTATTTT.

This clonotype was observed many times. The chain couples TRBV12-3 or TRBV12-4 to TRBJ2-4; 9 bases are a match to TRBD2. With V trimmed by 6 bases and J by 6 bases, 6 bases remained unmatched. CDR3 size: 14 residues. CDR3: CASSLSGSRNIQYF. CDR3 DNA sequence: TGTGCCAGCAGCCTTAGCGGGAGCCGAAACATTCAGTACTTC.

The chain recombines TRBV7-2 with TRBJ2-3; no reliable D call. The germline V gene has CDR1 SGHTA and CDR2 FQGNSA. The CDR3 spans 14 residues. V lost 5 bases and J 7 bases, leaving 16 bases between the germline ends. This CDR3 is CASSLPAQANTQYF. The CDR3 DNA follows: TGTGCCAGCAGCCTACCCGCCCAGGCAAATACGCAGTATTTT.

This clonotype was found many times. The V and J genes are TRBV5-5 and TRBJ2-7, with D possibly matching TRBD1 (6 bases). CDR1 is SGHKS, CDR2 YYEKEE, per germline (reference sequence). The CDR3 length is 13 residues. The V and J ends lost 3 bases and 4 bases respectively, with 11 bases between them. The CDR3 sequence is CASSSQGWYEQYF. The CDR3 nucleotides read TGTGCCAGCAGCTCACAGGGTTGGTACGAGCAGTACTTC.

The sample holds a few counts of this clonotype. The J gene is TRBJ2-2, the V gene TRBV9; a weak D match, TRBD1 (5 bases). The CDR3 contains 13 residues. Germline CDR1 reads SGDLS; CDR2 reads YYNGEE. Trimming stripped 2 bases from V and 6 bases from J, with 8 bases between. The CDR3 DNA reads TGTGCCAGCAGCGTCCAGGGATCCGGGGAGCTGTTTTTT. Its protein is CASSVQGSGELFF.

The rearrangement links TRBV27 to TRBJ2-7; weak D call: TRBD2 (5 bases). This CDR3 spans 14 amino acids. The germline V and J ends were trimmed by 8 bases and 2 bases, with 16 bases remaining between them. Germline V gene sequence: CDR1 MNHEY, CDR2 SMNVEV (reference sequence). CDR3 nucleotide sequence: TGTGCCAGCTCGTCGACGGACTCCGCCTACGAGCAGTACTTC. As protein: CASSSTDSAYEQYF.

This clonotype has a count of ten or more. V usage is TRBV5-1 and J usage is TRBJ2-6; 12 bases fit TRBD1. This CDR3 is built from 17 residues. Germline V gives CDR1 SGHRS, CDR2 YFSETQ. V lost 4 bases, J lost 2 bases, and 4 bases stayed unmatched. The CDR3 is CASSPGTGGAGANVLTF. CDR3 DNA: TGCGCCAGCAGCCCGGGGACAGGGGGCGCTGGGGCCAACGTCCTGACTTTC. The full variable domain, its missing parts supplied by reference TRBV5-1 and TRBJ2-6, is KAGVTQTPRYLIKTRGQQVTLSCSPISGHRSVSWYQQTPGQGLQFLFEYFSETQRNKGNFPGRFSGRQFSNSRSEMNVSTLELGDSALYLCASSPGTGGAGANVLTFGAGSRLTVL.

In this sample, this clonotype turned up many times. The chain joins TRBV7-2 to TRBJ1-5; TRBD1 might be the D (6 bases). Germline assignment: CDR1 SGHTA and CDR2 FQGNSA. V was clipped by 6 bases and J by 7 bases, with 13 bases between them. This CDR3 has 13 residues. CDR3 in DNA: TGTGCCAGCAGGAGGGAGGGGGACCAGCCCCAGCATTTT. This codes for CASRREGDQPQHF.

This clonotype was recorded many times. V usage is TRBV5-1 and J usage is TRBJ1-2; D is possibly TRBD1 (6 bases). The ends were cut back, 5 bases at V and 2 bases at J, with 10 bases in the middle. The CDR3 is 13 residues long. The V gene's germline CDR1 is SGHRS and CDR2 YFSETQ. CDR3 coding DNA: TGCGCCAGCAGAACGGGGGCGAACTATGGCTACACCTTC. Its protein product is CASRTGANYGYTF.

In its sample, this clonotype was seen a few times. J is TRBJ1-2 and V is TRBV5-1, with D hard to call. The CDR3 totals 14 residues. Germline assignment: CDR1 SGHRS and CDR2 YFSETQ. V dropped 1 base and J dropped 9 bases, with 16 bases sitting between them. This CDR3 is CASSLNSGTTSYTF. The CDR3 DNA is TGCGCCAGCAGCTTGAACTCGGGTACAACCAGCTACACCTTC.

As regards this clonotype: A much larger clone lies one base from this, so it may be a read error. This rearrangement joins TRBV9 to TRBJ1-1; D remains ambiguous. CDR3 length equals 13 residues. Germline CDR1 is SGDLS and CDR2 is YYNGEE. The V end lost 2 bases, the J end lost 4 bases, and 9 bases lay between the germline ends. CDR3 nucleotide sequence: TGTGCCAGCAGCGTTCGCGAGAGCACTGAAGCTTTCTTT. Translating gives CASSVRESTEAFF.

This clonotype has ten or more counts. V gene TRBV27 combines with J gene TRBJ1-1, with a tentative D call TRBD1 (5 bases). Germline V gives CDR1 MNHEY, CDR2 SMNVEV (reference sequence). V was shortened by 4 bases and J by 4 bases, with 13 bases between the two germline ends. The CDR3 spans 14 residues. The CDR3 loop is CASSYQGRITEAFF. The CDR3 DNA reads TGTGCCAGCAGTTACCAGGGACGGATCACTGAAGCTTTCTTT.

On this clonotype: This may come from a read error, since a much larger clone is one base off. V gene TRBV7-6 combines with J gene TRBJ2-2; 9 nucleotides match TRBD1. CDR1 is SGHVS, CDR2 FNYEAQ, per germline. The CDR3 contains 14 residues. The CDR3 DNA reads TGTGTCAGCAGCTTACAGGGGGCGGTCGGGGAGCTGTTTTTT. Translating gives CVSSLQGAVGELFF.

V and J are TRBV28 and TRBJ2-5; D may be TRBD2 (6 bases). The V end lost 1 base, the J end lost 6 bases, and 15 bases lay between the germline ends. The CDR3 totals 15 residues. Germline V CDR1 and CDR2: MDHEN, SYDVKM. The CDR3 is CASSLSGTPGKTQYF. The CDR3 DNA follows: TGTGCCAGCAGTTTATCCGGGACTCCAGGGAAGACCCAGTACTTC.

This clonotype was seen at least ten times. The V and J genes are TRBV5-1 and TRBJ2-7; 8 nucleotides match TRBD1. The germline CDR1 and CDR2 sequences are SGHRS and YFSETQ. Losses at the gene ends were 4 bases for V and 4 bases for J; bases not matched to a gene: 7. The CDR3 has 14 amino acids. As DNA, the CDR3 is TGCGCCAGCAGCCCGGACAGGGAGCAATACGAGCAGTACTTC. It yields the protein CASSPDREQYEQYF. Looking up the rest from reference TRBV5-1 and TRBJ2-7 gives the full variable domain: KAGVTQTPRYLIKTRGQQVTLSCSPISGHRSVSWYQQTPGQGLQFLFEYFSETQRNKGNFPGRFSGRQFSNSRSEMNVSTLELGDSALYLCASSPDREQYEQYFGPGTRLTVT.